These T cell receptor beta chains were read from a single sample in a study of OX40 agonist ivuxolimab in advanced cancers. Only in-frame clones appear in the TCRdb table, and some are missing; sequencing was by immunoSEQ multiplex PCR. The repertoire includes roughly 68,000 clones, 65% to 90% of them detected once, and about 1.6% sits in the top ten. The starting material was CD4+ or CD8+ T cells sorted from blood, obtained in a trial of the OX40 agonist ivuxolimab. These receptors originate from an adult with an advanced solid tumor such as melanoma, head and neck, liver or kidney cancer. Each CDR3 is given with its conserved first and last residue. Expanded clones get a size class; other rows say once, few or many, or leave the size out.

size: NA; V: TRBV5-4; J: TRBJ2-5; CDR3: CASSSRREGQGTQYF
size: NA; V: TRBV7-9; J: TRBJ2-3; CDR3: CASSSRGADLRPDTQYF
size: few; V: TRBV7-9; J: TRBJ2-7; CDR3: CASSFFAQGVDEQYF
size: once; V: TRBV21-1; J: TRBJ1-5; CDR3: CASSIGGGGSFSNQPQHF
size: NA; V: TRBV7-2; J: TRBJ2-2; CDR3: CASSLLGTNTGELFF
size: NA; V: TRBV4-3; J: TRBJ1-2; CDR3: CASSQGTGNDYGYTF
size: NA; V: TRBV7-9; J: TRBJ2-1; CDR3: CASSRRASGSVGNEQFF
size: NA; V: TRBV5-1; J: TRBJ1-4; CDR3: CASRKEFNEKLFF
size: few; V: TRBV5-4; J: TRBJ2-7; CDR3: CASSLTSGYEQYF
size: NA; V: TRBV11-2; J: TRBJ2-1; CDR3: CASSFPPLGDRGFYNEQFF
size: NA; V: TRBV7-8; J: TRBJ2-7; CDR3: CASSPGQALSYEQYF
size: few; V: TRBV4-2; J: TRBJ1-5; CDR3: CASSQDLPGNGNQPQHF
size: NA; V: TRBV9; J: TRBJ2-2; CDR3: CASSVEPPGELFF
size: NA; V: TRBV30; J: TRBJ2-7; CDR3: CAPDWIYEQYF
size: NA; V: TRBV5-1; J: TRBJ2-1; CDR3: CASSVSVGNEQFF
size: NA; V: TRBV18; J: TRBJ1-4; CDR3: CASSEDMNYEKLFF
size: NA; V: TRBV5-1; J: TRBJ1-4; CDR3: CASSLDGGVNEKLFF
size: NA; V: TRBV18; J: TRBJ2-5; CDR3: CASSPPGGKMGTQYF
size: once; V: TRBV29-1; J: TRBJ2-7; CDR3: CSVARRISYEQYF
size: NA; V: TRBV15; J: TRBJ2-5; CDR3: CATSRDGGTETQYF
size: NA; V: TRBV11-2; J: TRBJ2-5; CDR3: CASSLPTSPETQYF
size: NA; V: TRBV6-8; J: TRBJ2-7; CDR3: CASKVGYEQYF
size: NA; V: TRBV5-1; J: TRBJ2-7; CDR3: CASSHDTEQYF
size: NA; V: TRBV7-2; J: TRBJ2-7; CDR3: CASSLAGDRAYEQYF
size: once; V: TRBV30; J: TRBJ2-1; CDR3: CASLAGVFNEQFF
size: NA; V: TRBV28; J: TRBJ1-4; CDR3: CASIPAGDRLATNEKLFF
size: NA; V: TRBV30; J: TRBJ1-5; CDR3: CAWSVLRGANQPQHF
size: NA; V: TRBV4-3; J: TRBJ1-2; CDR3: CASSQDAGGRGYTF
size: NA; V: TRBV19; J: TRBJ2-7; CDR3: CASSIGSTSYEQYF
size: once; V: TRBV6-1; J: TRBJ2-2; CDR3: CASRWESNTGELFF
size: NA; V: TRBV5-6; J: TRBJ2-1; CDR3: CASSLTPPFSGEQFF
size: few; V: TRBV5-4; J: TRBJ2-5; CDR3: CASSFSGDRVQETQYF
size: NA; V: TRBV7-2; J: TRBJ1-1; CDR3: CASSYWDRNTEAFF
size: NA; V: TRBV5-5; J: TRBJ1-2; CDR3: CASSWGRYGYTF
size: NA; V: TRBV9; J: TRBJ2-3; CDR3: CASSVDHGDTQYF
size: once; V: TRBV7-9; J: TRBJ2-3; CDR3: CASSPKLAEDTDTQYF
size: NA; V: TRBV5-1; J: TRBJ2-2; CDR3: CASSSPGGNTGELFF
size: few; V: TRBV27; J: TRBJ1-2; CDR3: CASRFRGDRGIGYTF
size: NA; V: TRBV7-9; J: TRBJ1-2; CDR3: CASSLAQPLGYTF
size: NA; V: TRBV9; J: TRBJ2-1; CDR3: CASSVGVAFENEQFF
size: NA; V: TRBV18; J: TRBJ2-6; CDR3: CASSPPVWGVSGANVLTF